One TCR beta chain is described in this entry. Antigen: not known. This sample stems from a study of cytotoxic CD8 clonotypes in ibrutinib-treated CLL. The method was immunoSEQ multiplex PCR; TCRdb's version includes in-frame clones alone and lacks a portion of them. The data contain about 200,000 clones, approximately 72% of them singletons. Regarding the study as a whole: Under treatment, the uncommon public clonotypes either contracted or remained stable. Baseline clonality, above age-matched healthy donor levels, tracked circulating CD8+ T-cell counts.

There are 15 residues in the CDR3. Germline loops: CDR1 SGHVS, CDR2 FQNEAQ. Between the trimmed V and J ends, which lost 0 bases and 3 bases, there was a span of 12 bases. This TCR derives from a human donor with chronic lymphocytic leukemia. The input for sequencing was PBMCs, taken after 24 months of ibrutinib treatment. V usage is TRBV7-8 and J usage is TRBJ2-7; no clear D. The CDR3 sequence is CASSLASGRNYEQYF. The CDR3 nucleotides are TGTGCCAGCAGCTTAGCGTCGGGCAGGAACTACGAGCAGTACTTC. Complete variable domain (other parts from reference TRBV7-8 and TRBJ2-7): GAGVSQSPRYKVAKRGQDVALRCDPISGHVSLFWYQQALGQGPEFLTYFQNEAQLDKSGLPSDRFFAERPEGSVSTLKIQRTQQEDSAVYLCASSLASGRNYEQYFGPGTRLTVT.